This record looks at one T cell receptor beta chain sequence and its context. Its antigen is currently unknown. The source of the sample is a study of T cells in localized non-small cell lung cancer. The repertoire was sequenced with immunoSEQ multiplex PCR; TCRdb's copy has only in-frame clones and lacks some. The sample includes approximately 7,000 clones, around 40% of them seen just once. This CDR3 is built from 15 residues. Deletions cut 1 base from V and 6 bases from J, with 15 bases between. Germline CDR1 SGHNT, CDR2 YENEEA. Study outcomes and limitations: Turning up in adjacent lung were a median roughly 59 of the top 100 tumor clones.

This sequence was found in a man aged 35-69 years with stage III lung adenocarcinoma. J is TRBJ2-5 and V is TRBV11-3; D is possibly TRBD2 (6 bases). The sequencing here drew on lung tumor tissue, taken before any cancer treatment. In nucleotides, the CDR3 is TGTGCCAGCAGCTTAGGTAGCGGTGCCGCCAAGACCCAGTACTTC. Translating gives CASSLGSGAAKTQYF.